The clone carrying this TCR beta chain was seen ten or more times. This CDR3 comprises 14 residues. Per germline, CDR1 SGHRS and CDR2 YFSETQ. Losses at the gene ends were 4 bases for V and 6 bases for J; bases not matched to a gene: 7. The data originate from a study of identical twins. TCRdb independently ran MiXCR on the 5' RACE reads; one entry per CDR3 protein. This sample has some 900,000 distinct CDR3 sequences, with about 12% found just once. The sample also formed part of further work on yellow fever vaccine responses in identical twins.

Source material: PBMCs. The clonotype comes from a woman younger than 35 in good health. The chain carries TRBV5-1 and TRBJ2-1, with 7 bases lining up with TRBD2. CDR3 in DNA: TGCGCCAGCAGCCCGGGGACTATATTCAATGAGCAGTTCTTC. It is translated as CASSPGTIFNEQFF.